Shown below are 29 T cell receptor beta chains from a single sample sequenced in a study of shared clonotypes between healthy human individuals. Clones were read by immunoSEQ multiplex PCR, and TCRdb kept only the in-frame ones, dropping some. This sample carries about 1 million clones, approximately 70% of them seen once, and the ten largest clones take over 1.3%. Sequencing was done on a sample of memory CD4+ T cells sorted from blood. Subset of the sample: CD45RA-negative fraction. The receptors originated from a man younger than 30 in good health.

V is TRBV9 and J is TRBJ2-7, with D uncertain. V was clipped by 4 bases and J by 0 bases, with 8 bases between them. CDR1 SGDLS and CDR2 YYNGEE come from the germline V gene. CDR3 length equals 13 residues. CDR3 sequence reads: CASSSGPSYEQYF. The CDR3 DNA follows: TGTGCCAGCAGCTCGGGTCCCTCCTACGAGCAGTACTTC.

The CDR3 region is CASSQDPVGFTEAFF. In DNA, the CDR3 is TGCGCCAGCAGCCAAGATCCGGTTGGGTTCACTGAAGCTTTCTTT. V is TRBV4-1 and J is TRBJ1-1; D gene uncertain. The V gene's germline CDR1 is MGHRA and CDR2 YSYEKL. V lost 0 bases to trimming and J lost 4 bases, with 12 bases between them. This CDR3 is built from 15 residues.

The rearrangement joins TRBV27 to TRBJ1-5; D is ambiguous. This CDR3 contains 14 residues. Trimming removed 5 bases at V and 5 bases at J, with 13 bases between. Germline CDR1 reads MNHEY; CDR2 reads SMNVEV (reference sequence). The CDR3 loop is CASSPFSSDQPQHF. The DNA for the CDR3 is TGTGCCAGCAGTCCATTTAGTTCGGATCAGCCCCAGCATTTT.

The chain couples TRBV6-5 to TRBJ2-7; D might be TRBD2 (6 bases). The germline V gene encodes CDR1 MNHEY and CDR2 SVGAGI. There are 15 residues in the CDR3. The V end was cut by 0 bases, the J end by 2 bases, with 11 bases between. CDR3 sequence reads: CASSYSGLQPYEQYF. In nucleotides, the CDR3 is TGTGCCAGCAGTTACTCGGGACTTCAACCCTACGAGCAGTACTTC.

This clone was counted once. V is TRBV18 and J is TRBJ1-2; the D gene is possibly TRBD1 (6 bases). V was shortened by 2 bases and J by 5 bases, with 15 bases between the two germline ends. This CDR3 comprises 15 residues. Germline CDR1 and CDR2: KGHSH and LQKENI. This CDR3 reads CASSPMKGQGYGYTF. The CDR3 DNA reads TGTGCCAGCTCACCAATGAAGGGCCAGGGGTATGGCTACACCTTC.

The rearrangement links TRBV19 to TRBJ2-5; 10 bases are shared with TRBD1. Germline V lookup: CDR1 LNHDA, CDR2 SQIVND (reference sequence). The J segment lost 5 bases and the V segment lost 6 bases, leaving 3 bases of the junction unmatched. The CDR3 runs 13 residues. In nucleotides, the CDR3 is TGTGCCAGTAGCGACAGGGGGCCCGAGACCCAGTACTTC. Translated, it gives CASSDRGPETQYF.

The V and J genes are TRBV11-2 and TRBJ2-7, with D perhaps being TRBD1 or TRBD2 (5 bases each). This CDR3 contains 16 residues. V dropped 3 bases and J dropped 2 bases, with 17 bases sitting between them. Germline lookup yields CDR1 SGHAT and CDR2 FQNNGV. The DNA of the CDR3 is TGTGCCAGCAGCTTCAGCGATCGAGGGACGGCCTACGAGCAGTACTTC. Translated, it gives CASSFSDRGTAYEQYF.

J is TRBJ2-2 and V is TRBV7-2, with 8 bases fitting TRBD1. Germline CDR1 reads SGHTA; CDR2 reads FQGNSA. The CDR3 sequence is 16 residues long. V gave up 5 bases and J gave up 4 bases; unmatched junction bases: 9. The CDR3 loop is CASSRWGQVFTGELFF. The CDR3 DNA follows: TGTGCCAGCAGCCGATGGGGACAGGTGTTCACCGGGGAGCTGTTTTTT.

V usage is TRBV27 and J usage is TRBJ2-1, with 13 bases matching TRBD2. Unmatched junction bases numbered 5, after V lost 6 bases and J lost 9 bases. Looked up from germline, CDR1 is MNHEY and CDR2 is SMNVEV (reference sequence). There are 14 residues in the CDR3. The CDR3 region is CASRLAGGPIEQFF. The CDR3 region has the DNA TGTGCCAGCAGACTAGCGGGGGGGCCCATTGAGCAGTTCTTC.

The J gene is TRBJ2-1, the V gene TRBV20-1; D gene unclear. CDR1 is DFQATT, CDR2 SNEGSKA, per germline (reference sequence). The CDR3 contains 11 residues. V lost 8 bases and J lost 3, with 8 bases in between. CDR3 loop: CSSSLYNEQFF. DNA of the CDR3: TGCAGTAGTAGTCTCTACAATGAGCAGTTCTTC.

The chain combines TRBV28 with TRBJ1-2; possible D gene TRBD1, 5 bases. The V and J ends lost 3 bases and 1 base respectively, with 9 bases between them. Looked up from germline, CDR1 is MDHEN and CDR2 is SYDVKM. The CDR3 loop spans 14 amino acids. CDR3 nucleotides: TGTGCCAGCAGTTTCGGTCAGGGTAACTATGGCTACACCTTC. This gives the protein CASSFGQGNYGYTF.

The V and J genes are TRBV18 and TRBJ1-3; weak D call: TRBD1 (5 bases). Germline V gene data show CDR1 as KGHSH and CDR2 as LQKENI. This CDR3 contains 14 residues. The V end lost 4 bases, the J end lost 0 bases, and 7 bases lay between the germline ends. CDR3 DNA: TGTGCCAGCTCACTGGGGGACTCTGGAAACACCATATATTTT. It yields the protein CASSLGDSGNTIYF.

This chain joins TRBV9 and TRBJ1-2, with 9 bases matching TRBD1. The germline V gene has CDR1 SGDLS and CDR2 YYNGEE. The CDR3 extends over 15 amino acids. The J segment lost 8 bases and the V segment lost 0 bases, leaving 8 bases of the junction unmatched. In nucleotides, the CDR3 is TGTGCCAGCAGCGTAGTTATCACAGGGGGCGAAGGCTACACCTTC. The encoded protein is CASSVVITGGEGYTF.

The V and J genes are TRBV6-4 and TRBJ2-7; TRBD1 aligns across 10 bases. Trimming at V came to 6 bases and at J to 7 bases, leaving 12 bases not matched to a gene. The CDR3 is 15 amino acids. Germline values: CDR1 MRHNA, CDR2 SNTAGT. The CDR3 protein is CASRGPGQGLGEQYF. CDR3 sequence (DNA): TGTGCCAGCAGGGGACCGGGACAGGGGCTGGGAGAGCAGTACTTC.

The chain recombines TRBV10-3 with TRBJ1-6; D may be TRBD1 (5 bases). V dropped 6 bases and J dropped 6 bases, with 6 bases sitting between them. This CDR3 is built from 12 residues. CDR1 is ENHRY and CDR2 is SYGVKD in the germline V gene. CDR3 protein: CAIRDINSPLHF. In nucleotides, the CDR3 is TGTGCCATCAGGGACATTAATTCACCCCTCCACTTT.

The V call is TRBV10-3, the J call TRBJ2-2, with a tentative D call TRBD2 (7 bases). CDR3 size: 13 residues. V lost 8 bases and J lost 4, with 11 bases in between. Germline lookup yields CDR1 ENHRY and CDR2 SYGVKD. The CDR3 DNA reads TGTGCCATCGGGGGGGGCTCCACCGGGGAGCTGTTTTTT. Its protein product is CAIGGGSTGELFF.

The chain is built from TRBV9 and TRBJ1-6; 9 nucleotides match TRBD1. J was trimmed by 6 bases and V by 5 bases; bases with no gene match: 3. This CDR3 has 14 amino acids. The germline CDR1 and CDR2 sequences are SGDLS and YYNGEE. This chain's CDR3 is CASRVGQGNSPLHF. For the CDR3, the DNA is TGTGCCAGCAGGGTGGGACAGGGTAATTCACCCCTCCACTTT.

The rearrangement uses TRBV14 and TRBJ2-7, with unresolved D. The CDR3 extends over 8 amino acids. V gave up 9 bases and J gave up 4 bases, with 1 base separating them. The germline CDR1 and CDR2 sequences are SGHDN and FVKESK. The CDR3: CASYEQYF. The CDR3 DNA reads TGTGCCAGTTACGAGCAGTACTTC.

The chain links TRBV19 to TRBJ2-1; 14 nucleotides match TRBD2. Germline V gene sequence: CDR1 LNHDA, CDR2 SQIVND (reference sequence). CDR3 length: 14 residues. The V segment lost 6 bases and the J segment 12 bases; nucleotides outside the gene matches: 7. CDR3 coding DNA: TGTGCCAGTAGCGGGACTAGCGGGGGTGTCGGGCAGTTCTTC. It is translated as CASSGTSGGVGQFF.

The gene calls are TRBV5-1 and TRBJ2-2, with no clear D. The CDR3 spans 15 residues. V was clipped by 3 bases and J by 0 bases, with 9 bases between them. Germline V gene lookup returns CDR1 SGHRS and CDR2 YFSETQ. CDR3 sequence reads: CASSWATSNTGELFF. Written as DNA, the CDR3 is TGCGCCAGCAGCTGGGCAACGTCGAACACCGGGGAGCTGTTTTTT. Full variable domain (remainder filled in from reference TRBV5-1 and TRBJ2-2): KAGVTQTPRYLIKTRGQQVTLSCSPISGHRSVSWYQQTPGQGLQFLFEYFSETQRNKGNFPGRFSGRQFSNSRSEMNVSTLELGDSALYLCASSWATSNTGELFFGEGSRLTVL.

With respect to this clone: Other DNA sequences in the same sample also yield this CDR3. The V gene is TRBV18, the J gene TRBJ2-1; 7 bases are a match to TRBD2. Germline trimming cut 3 bases from V and 4 bases from J; bases unmatched to any gene: 6. Germline lookup yields CDR1 KGHSH and CDR2 LQKENI. The CDR3 length is 15 residues. CDR3 bases: TGTGCCAGCTCACCCGGCGGGGGAGCTTACAATGAGCAGTTCTTC. This codes for CASSPGGGAYNEQFF.

The chain couples TRBV7-9 to TRBJ1-4, with D unclear. Trimming removed 6 bases at V and 0 bases at J, with 14 bases between. This CDR3 comprises 16 residues. The germline V gene encodes CDR1 SEHNR and CDR2 FQNEAQ (reference sequence). CDR3 nucleotides: TGTGCCAGCAGTAATACGCCTAGCGCAACTAATGAAAAACTGTTTTTT. Translation gives CASSNTPSATNEKLFF.

The chain couples TRBV29-1 to TRBJ1-2, with no clear D. CDR1 is SQVTM, CDR2 ANQGSEA, per germline. The V end lost 5 bases, the J end lost 0 bases, and 7 bases lay between the germline ends. The CDR3 runs 12 residues. The CDR3 spells CSVTDPNYGYTF. CDR3 bases: TGCAGCGTTACAGATCCTAACTATGGCTACACCTTC.

This chain links TRBV7-8 with TRBJ2-7; D is perhaps TRBD2 (5 bases). CDR3 length: 14 residues. CDR1 is SGHVS and CDR2 is FQNEAQ in the germline V gene. Trimming took off 8 bases at V and 5 bases at J, with 19 bases between the two ends. The CDR3 DNA reads as TGTGCCAGCGCTTCGTTTGCCGGGATAAACGAGCAGTACTTC. Amino acids: CASASFAGINEQYF.

In its sample, this clone was seen a few times. The CDR3 loop reads CASSPNRDRYTEAFF. CDR3 nucleotide sequence: TGTGCCAGCAGCCCGAACCGGGACAGATACACTGAAGCTTTCTTT. The V and J genes are TRBV7-8 and TRBJ1-1; TRBD1 matches at 7 bases. J was trimmed by 3 bases and V by 5 bases; bases with no gene match: 9. This CDR3 has 15 residues. Germline assignment: CDR1 SGHVS and CDR2 FQNEAQ.

This chain joins TRBV5-1 and TRBJ2-7; 12 bases line up with TRBD1. Germline V gene data show CDR1 as SGHRS and CDR2 as YFSETQ. There are 16 residues in the CDR3. V shed 7 bases and J 6 bases; nucleotides not matched to a gene: 14. CDR3 region: CASRHSTGTGGAEQYF. Here the CDR3 DNA reads TGCGCCAGCCGGCATTCGACCGGGACAGGGGGCGCCGAGCAGTACTTC.

CDR3 residues: CASSLSPGGGYGYTF. The CDR3 nucleotides are TGTGCCAGCAGCTTATCCCCCGGTGGGGGCTATGGCTACACCTTC. This rearrangement joins TRBV7-3 to TRBJ1-2; D is possibly TRBD1 (5 bases). The CDR3 sequence is 15 residues long. Trimming shortened V by 2 bases and J by 4 bases, and 14 bases separated the two germline ends. Per germline, CDR1 SGHTA and CDR2 FQGTGA.

The V call is TRBV7-2, the J call TRBJ2-1; TRBD2 is a possible D gene (7 bases). Germline V gene sequence: CDR1 SGHTA, CDR2 FQGNSA. Trimming stripped 0 bases from V and 2 bases from J, with 17 bases between. The CDR3 runs 18 residues. CDR3 loop: CASSLARGWDIAYNEQFF. The CDR3, as DNA: TGTGCCAGCAGCTTAGCGCGGGGGTGGGACATTGCCTACAATGAGCAGTTCTTC.

V usage is TRBV28 and J usage is TRBJ1-2; D is ambiguous. This CDR3 comprises 14 residues. Germline V lookup: CDR1 MDHEN, CDR2 SYDVKM. Between the trimmed V and J ends, which lost 7 bases and 0 bases, there was a span of 12 bases. This CDR3 is CASNVLSSNYGYTF. The CDR3 coding sequence is TGTGCCAGCAACGTTCTTAGTTCTAACTATGGCTACACCTTC.